This TCR beta chain was recovered during a study of OX40 agonist ivuxolimab in advanced cancers. Sequenced by immunoSEQ multiplex PCR; TCRdb stores in-frame clones only, minus some. The sample records more than 45,000 clones, 70% to 90% being singletons. Study-wide results and limits: Clonal expansion was seen in CD4+ and CD8+ blood T cells by week 6 at 0.1 to 3.0 mg/kg. More expanded clones were seen, on average, in CD8+ T cells than in CD4+.

On cycle 4 day 1 and cycle 7 day 1, as well as at baseline, blood was sampled. The CDR3 totals 15 residues. CDR1 is SGHRS, CDR2 YFSETQ, per germline. Deletions cut 4 bases from V and 2 bases from J, with 12 bases between. Concerning this clone itself: Its cognate antigen is unknown.

This TCR was recovered from an adult with an advanced solid tumor such as melanoma, head and neck, liver or kidney cancer. This chain joins TRBV5-1 and TRBJ2-2; maybe TRBD2 (5 bases). The material sequenced was CD4+ or CD8+ T cells sorted from blood, taken in a trial of the OX40 agonist ivuxolimab. The CDR3 DNA follows: TGCGCCAGCAGCCCATTTCCGGGAAACACCGGGGAGCTGTTTTTT. Its protein is CASSPFPGNTGELFF.